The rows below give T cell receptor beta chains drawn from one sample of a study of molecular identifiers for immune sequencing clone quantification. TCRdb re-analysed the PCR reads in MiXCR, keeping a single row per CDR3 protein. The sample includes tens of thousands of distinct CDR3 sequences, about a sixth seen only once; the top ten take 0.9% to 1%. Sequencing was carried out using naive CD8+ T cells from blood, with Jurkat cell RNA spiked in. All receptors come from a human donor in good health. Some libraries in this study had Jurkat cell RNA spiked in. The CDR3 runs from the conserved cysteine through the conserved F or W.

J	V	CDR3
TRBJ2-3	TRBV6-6	CASSSELAGEEDTQYF
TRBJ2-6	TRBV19	CASSSGFRVASGANVLTF
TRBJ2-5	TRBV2	CASRMDRGHETQYF
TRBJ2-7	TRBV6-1	CASTSRGTRYEQYF
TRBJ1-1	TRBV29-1	CSVGVGSRVGAFF
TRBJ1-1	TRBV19	CASSAPTEAFF
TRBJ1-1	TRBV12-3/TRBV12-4	CASSLATGTEAFF
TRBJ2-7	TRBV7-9	CASSPGFAYEQYF
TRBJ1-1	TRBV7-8	CASSKSGGLTEAFF
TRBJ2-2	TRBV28	CASSLIEPMNTGELFF
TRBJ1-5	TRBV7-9	CASSGRGRNQPQHF
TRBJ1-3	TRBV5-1	CASSTGQGRSGNTIYF
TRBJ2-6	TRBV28	CASSRTSGHFSGANVLTF
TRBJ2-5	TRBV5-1	CASSLERATQYF
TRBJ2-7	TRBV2	CAIAGHSGTYEQYF
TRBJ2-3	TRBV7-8	CASSPLSGGGPDTQYF
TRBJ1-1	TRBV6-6	CASRTWTGRVVVAFF
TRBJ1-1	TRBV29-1	CSVVTVNTEAFF
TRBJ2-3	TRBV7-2	CASSLVGGTSGSNTQYF
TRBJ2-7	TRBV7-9	CASSSPWREYEQYF
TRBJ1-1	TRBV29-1	CSVDFRGSAFF
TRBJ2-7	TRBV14	CASSQVSYEQYF
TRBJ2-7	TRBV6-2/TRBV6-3	CASSPGGGYEQYF
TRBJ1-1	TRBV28	CASVPGDRTYTEAFF
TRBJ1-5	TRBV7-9	CASSLGTAGVDQPQHF
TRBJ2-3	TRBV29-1	CSAGWSGGSLDTQYF
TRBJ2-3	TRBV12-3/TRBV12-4	CASSPQGADTQYF
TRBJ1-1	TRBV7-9	CASILFLGAPSPEAFF
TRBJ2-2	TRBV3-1	CASSQASRGGTGTNTGELFF
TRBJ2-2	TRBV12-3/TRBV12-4	CASTQAGNTGELFF
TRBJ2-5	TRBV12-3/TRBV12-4	CASSLEGSAQGRETQYF
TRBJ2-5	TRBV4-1	CASSQGETGTSAQVTQYF
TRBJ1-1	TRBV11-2	CAIPEGAGEKRVTEAFF
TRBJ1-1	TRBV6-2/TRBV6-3	CASSYPLDSLPNTEAFF
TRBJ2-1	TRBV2	CASSSPGTSSGEQFF
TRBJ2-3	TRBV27	CASSPDTQYF
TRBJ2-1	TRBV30	CAWSSQSNEQFF
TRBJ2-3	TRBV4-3	CASSQVGLAGSTDTQYF
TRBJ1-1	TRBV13	CASSPTGQRGTEAFF
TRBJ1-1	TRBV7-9	CASSLSAGGGTEAFF
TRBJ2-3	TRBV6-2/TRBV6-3	CASRRTSGSTDTQYF
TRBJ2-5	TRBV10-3	CAISPGTEETQYF
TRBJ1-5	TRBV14	CASSRGATGPASNQPQHF
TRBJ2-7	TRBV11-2	CASSPGTVSYEQYF